One and the same sample provided the 16 T cell receptor beta chains below, sequenced in a study of OX40 agonist ivuxolimab in advanced cancers. Using immunoSEQ multiplex PCR, the repertoire was profiled, and TCRdb retains in-frame clones only, with some absent. Found here are fewer than 50,000 clones, just under 95% of them singletons; the top ten hold nearly 15%. Sample: CD4+ or CD8+ T cells sorted from blood, taken in a trial of the OX40 agonist ivuxolimab. The receptors stem from an adult with an advanced solid tumor such as melanoma, head and neck, liver or kidney cancer.

V is TRBV7-9 and J is TRBJ1-4, with 7 bases aligning to TRBD1. Trimming at V came to 4 bases and at J to 7 bases, leaving 3 bases not matched to a gene. This CDR3 spans 13 amino acids. Germline CDR1 and CDR2: SEHNR and FQNEAQ (reference sequence). Here the CDR3 reads CASSWDSREKLFF. CDR3 in DNA: TGTGCCAGCAGCTGGGACAGCCGTGAAAAACTGTTTTTT.

The gene calls are TRBV19 and TRBJ2-7; D call uncertain. The CDR3 extends over 13 amino acids. Trimming stripped 4 bases from V and 4 bases from J, with 11 bases between. Germline values: CDR1 LNHDA, CDR2 SQIVND (reference sequence). The CDR3 sequence: CASSTAVFYEQYF. The CDR3 region has the DNA TGTGCCAGTAGTACCGCGGTCTTTTACGAGCAGTACTTC.

The chain employs TRBV27 and TRBJ2-7, with D unclear. The CDR3 is 14 amino acids. V lost 3 bases and J lost 6, with 15 bases in between. Germline CDR1 MNHEY, CDR2 SMNVEV (reference sequence). The CDR3 region is CASSFDGVGSEQYF. CDR3 DNA: TGTGCCAGCAGTTTTGACGGCGTAGGATCCGAGCAGTACTTC.

The rearrangement joins TRBV2 to TRBJ2-5, with 10 bases identical to TRBD1. The germline V gene has CDR1 SNHLY and CDR2 FYNNEI. J lost 4 bases, V lost 11 bases, and 13 bases had no gene match. The CDR3 has 15 residues. Here the CDR3 DNA reads TGTGCCGGAAAGACCGGGACAGGGGAAAGAGAGACCCAGTACTTC. Residues: CAGKTGTGERETQYF.

The V and J genes are TRBV5-4 and TRBJ2-5, with D perhaps given as TRBD1 or TRBD2 (5 bases each). Looked up from germline, CDR1 is SGHNT and CDR2 is YYREEE (reference sequence). The CDR3 is 14 residues long. V was pared by 4 bases and J by 2 bases, with 12 bases between. The CDR3, as DNA: TGTGCCAGCAGCCCGACGGGGCTTCAAGAGACCCAGTACTTC. Amino acid sequence: CASSPTGLQETQYF.

This chain joins TRBV4-2 and TRBJ1-1, with D hard to call. From germline, CDR1 is LGHNA and CDR2 YNFKEQ. Deletions cut 5 bases from V and 7 bases from J, with 8 bases between. The CDR3 is made up of 11 amino acids. CDR3 coding DNA: TGTGCCAGCAGCTGGAGGGATGAAGCTTTCTTT. Translation: CASSWRDEAFF.

The V gene is TRBV7-9, the J gene TRBJ2-1; 10 bases line up with TRBD2. The CDR3 contains 16 residues. Trimming cost V 5 bases and J 7 bases; bases outside gene matches: 11. Germline V gene lookup returns CDR1 SEHNR and CDR2 FQNEAQ (reference sequence). The CDR3 DNA is TGTGCCAGCAGCCCGCATCTAGCGGGAGTATATAATGAGCAGTTCTTC. As protein: CASSPHLAGVYNEQFF.

The chain's CDR3 is CASSYGRGGNNEQFF. The DNA for the CDR3 is TGTGCCAGCAGTTACGGTAGGGGAGGGAATAATGAGCAGTTCTTC. The rearrangement joins TRBV6-5 to TRBJ2-1; 7 nucleotides line up with TRBD2. CDR1 and CDR2 from the germline V gene are MNHEY and SVGAGI. The CDR3 sequence is 15 residues long. J was trimmed by 7 bases and V by 2 bases; bases with no gene match: 8.

This sequence joins TRBV30 and TRBJ2-7; D is possibly TRBD2 (5 bases). V was trimmed by 2 bases and J by 4 bases, leaving 18 bases between them. Germline V gene sequence: CDR1 GTSNPN, CDR2 SVGIG (reference sequence). This CDR3 contains 15 residues. CDR3 sequence (DNA): TGTGCCTGGAGTTGGATGGACTCGGACTTTTACGAGCAGTACTTC. It codes for CAWSWMDSDFYEQYF.

V and J are TRBV27 and TRBJ1-1; TRBD1 matches at 7 bases. Germline loops: CDR1 MNHEY, CDR2 SMNVEV (reference sequence). CDR3 length: 13 amino acids. V lost 4 bases and J lost 7; bases outside the gene matches: 6. This chain's CDR3 is CASSYRDSDEAFF. The CDR3 DNA follows: TGTGCCAGCAGTTACCGGGACAGCGATGAAGCTTTCTTT.

The chain has TRBV5-1 and TRBJ2-1; D is unclear. The V end lost 4 bases, the J end lost 7 bases, and 3 bases lay between the germline ends. CDR1 is SGHRS, CDR2 YFSETQ, per germline. The CDR3 has 10 amino acids. The CDR3 spells CASSRNEQFF. The DNA of the CDR3 is TGCGCCAGCAGCAGGAATGAGCAGTTCTTC.

The gene calls are TRBV7-3 and TRBJ2-3; D perhaps matches TRBD2 (6 bases). V lost 0 bases to trimming and J lost 5 bases, with 12 bases between them. CDR1 and CDR2 (germline): SGHTA, FQGTGA. The CDR3 extends over 15 amino acids. The DNA for the CDR3 is TGTGCCAGCAGCTTAACCGGAGGGGTAAGAGATACGCAGTATTTT. This translates into CASSLTGGVRDTQYF.

This chain uses TRBV4-1 with TRBJ2-5; 10 nucleotides match TRBD1. Per the germline V gene, CDR1 is MGHRA and CDR2 is YSYEKL. V was clipped by 4 bases and J by 5 bases; unmatched bases: 7. CDR3 length: 15 residues. The DNA for the CDR3 is TGCGCCAGCAGCCTTAGACAGGGGGCGCGGGAGACCCAGTACTTC. It encodes CASSLRQGARETQYF.

The chain has TRBV28 and TRBJ1-5; D call uncertain. Between the trimmed V and J ends, which lost 2 bases and 3 bases, there was a span of 11 bases. Germline V gene lookup returns CDR1 MDHEN and CDR2 SYDVKM. This CDR3 has 15 amino acids. The CDR3 sequence is CASSLNERPNQPQHF. CDR3 bases: TGTGCCAGCAGTTTAAATGAGAGGCCCAATCAGCCCCAGCATTTT.

There are a few counts of this clone. This chain uses TRBV6-1 with TRBJ2-4; 11 bases match TRBD2. Germline-derived CDR1 and CDR2 are MNHNS and SASEGT. V dropped 4 bases and J dropped 4; count of bases not matched to a gene: 6. This CDR3 contains 16 residues. The chain's CDR3 is CASSVYSGRGKNIQYF. The CDR3 DNA reads TGTGCCAGCAGTGTCTATAGCGGGAGGGGTAAAAACATTCAGTACTTC.

The rearrangement joins TRBV20-1 to TRBJ2-7; D is undetermined. Deletions cut 3 bases from V and 7 bases from J, with 10 bases between. CDR3 size: 11 residues. Germline V CDR1 and CDR2: DFQATT, SNEGSKA (reference sequence). CDR3 protein: CSARVMSEQYF. The CDR3 nucleotides read TGCAGTGCTAGGGTGATGAGTGAGCAGTACTTC.